This TCR beta chain was sequenced for a study of post-analysis software for immune sequencing data. Study details: Several disease courses (relapsing-remitting, secondary progressive and progressive-relapsing) of multiple sclerosis were included. Regarding the study as a whole: Patients carried 5 or 6 TRBV segments more frequently than controls did, and TRBV5-6, TRBV5-1 and TRBV20-1 were among them. For normalized Chao1 diversity, multiple sclerosis patients scored significantly lower than controls did. The F measure placed samples prepared in the same batch into strongly shared clusters.

Presence of unique molecular identifiers characterized the TCR beta cDNA libraries. TCRdb itself ran the PCR reads through MiXCR, one entry per CDR3 protein. The sample contains approximately 570,000 distinct CDR3 sequences, around 44% of which appear only once. The germline CDR1 and CDR2 sequences are MGHRA and YSYEKL. Trimming removed 6 bases from V and 6 bases from J, with 21 bases in between. There are 17 residues in the CDR3. This clonotype was observed a handful of times. As yet, its antigen is unknown. This chain connects TRBV4-1 to TRBJ1-6; D unresolved. Source material: blood. This receptor was taken from a girl between 5 and 17 years old with multiple sclerosis. CDR3 DNA sequence: TGCGCCAGCAGTTTGATGGCCCAGCTAGTAATTAATTCACCCCTCCACTTT. It yields the protein CASSLMAQLVINSPLHF.